This T cell receptor beta chain originates from a study of blood T cell repertoires in COVID-19. Study details: PBMCs, B-cell-depleted T cells, or T cells provided the cDNA or gDNA that made up the material.

Germline CDR1 and CDR2: MNHNS and SASEGT. There are 15 residues in the CDR3. V was clipped by 3 bases and J by 3 bases, with 13 bases between them. This clone was counted once. Original processing methods: Estimation of nucleated cell counts was performed using reference gene primer amplification. Assay: immunoSEQ multiplex PCR; the TCRdb copy retains only in-frame clones and omits some. V, J and clone size were drawn from that table, and D and trimming were deduced from the DNA. The table lists some 53,000 clones, about 91% of them singletons, with 4.5% to 6% in the top ten. Sequencing was performed on peripheral blood. The TCR was taken from a man aged 60 to 75 with active COVID-19. This rearrangement joins TRBV6-1 to TRBJ2-3; TRBD2 is a possible D gene (6 bases). In nucleotides, the CDR3 is TGTGCCAGCAGTGACAGGAGGGGCGGTACAGATACGCAGTATTTT. Amino acid sequence: CASSDRRGGTDTQYF.